This TCR beta chain was sequenced during a study of cytomegalovirus exposure and HLA in healthy donors. Use of 60 Vbeta and 13 Jbeta primers characterized the PCR. The table came from immunoSEQ multiplex PCR; TCRdb's copy has only in-frame clones and leaves some out. The sample includes roughly 140,000 clones, approximately 70% of them seen just once. The donors, nominally healthy at sampling, likely had unrecorded immune exposures. Germline CDR1 and CDR2: MNHEY and SMNVEV (reference sequence). This CDR3 has 14 residues. Between the trimmed V and J ends, which lost 3 bases and 4 bases, there was a span of 12 bases. Overall study findings and caveats: Per a prior analysis, the majority of TCR beta V segments were productive roughly 87% or roughly 30% of the time. Rarity held for most TCR sequences, but there were some public TCRs that occurred in many donors.

This clone has a handful of counts. The antigen remains unidentified. Material: PBMCs. This chain joins TRBV27 and TRBJ1-1; no firm D call. This receptor was taken from a woman under 40 in good health and CMV-seronegative. The CDR3 loop reads CASSLWAAGTEAFF. CDR3 bases: TGTGCCAGCAGTTTGTGGGCCGCGGGCACTGAAGCTTTCTTT.